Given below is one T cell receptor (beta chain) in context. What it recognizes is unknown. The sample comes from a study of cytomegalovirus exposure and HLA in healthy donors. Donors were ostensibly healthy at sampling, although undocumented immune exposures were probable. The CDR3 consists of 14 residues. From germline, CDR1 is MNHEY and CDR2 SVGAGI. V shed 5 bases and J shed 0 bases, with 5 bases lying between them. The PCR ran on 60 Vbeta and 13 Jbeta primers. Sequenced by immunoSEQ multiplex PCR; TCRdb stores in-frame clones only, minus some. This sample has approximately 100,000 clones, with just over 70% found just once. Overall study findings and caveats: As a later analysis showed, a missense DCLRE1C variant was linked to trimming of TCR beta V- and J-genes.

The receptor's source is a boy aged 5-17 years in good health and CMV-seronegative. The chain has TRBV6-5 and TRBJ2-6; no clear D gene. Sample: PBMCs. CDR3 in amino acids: CASSASSGANVLTF. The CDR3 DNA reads TGTGCCAGCAGTGCCAGCTCTGGGGCCAACGTCCTGACTTTC.